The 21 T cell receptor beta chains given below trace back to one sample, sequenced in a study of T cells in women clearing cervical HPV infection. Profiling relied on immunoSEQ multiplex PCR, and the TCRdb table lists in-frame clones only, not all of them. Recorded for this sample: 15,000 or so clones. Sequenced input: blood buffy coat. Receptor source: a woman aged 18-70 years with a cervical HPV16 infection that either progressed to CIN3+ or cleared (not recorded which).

The covered CDR3 bases are TGCGCCAGCAGCGGAGAAGGGCAGGGTGGCACTGAA. Amino acid sequence: CASSGEGQGGTE. The CDR3 reads in full as CASSGEGQGGTEAFF. The chain employs TRBV5-1 and TRBJ1-1; D possibly corresponds to TRBD1 (5 bases). The CDR3 goes on 3 residues after the read ends, and that part is filled in from the germline J gene. V shed 4 bases and J shed 4 bases, with 17 bases lying between them. The CDR3 is 15 residues long. The V gene's germline CDR1 is SGHRS and CDR2 YFSETQ.

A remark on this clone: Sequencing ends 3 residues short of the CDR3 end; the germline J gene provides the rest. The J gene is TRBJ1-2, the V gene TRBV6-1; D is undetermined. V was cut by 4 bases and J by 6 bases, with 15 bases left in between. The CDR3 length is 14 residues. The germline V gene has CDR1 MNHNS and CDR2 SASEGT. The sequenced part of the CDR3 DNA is TGTGCCAGCAGTGGATCGCGGGGAAGGGATGGC. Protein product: CASSGSRGRDG. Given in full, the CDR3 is CASSGSRGRDGYTF.

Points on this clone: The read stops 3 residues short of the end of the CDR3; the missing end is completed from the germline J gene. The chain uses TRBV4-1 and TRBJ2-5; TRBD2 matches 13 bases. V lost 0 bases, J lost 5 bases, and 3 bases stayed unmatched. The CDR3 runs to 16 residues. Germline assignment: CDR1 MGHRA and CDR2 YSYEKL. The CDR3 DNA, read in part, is TGCGCCAGCAGCCAAGAACTAGCGGGGGGGCAGGAGACC. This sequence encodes CASSQELAGGQET. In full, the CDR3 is CASSQELAGGQETQYF.

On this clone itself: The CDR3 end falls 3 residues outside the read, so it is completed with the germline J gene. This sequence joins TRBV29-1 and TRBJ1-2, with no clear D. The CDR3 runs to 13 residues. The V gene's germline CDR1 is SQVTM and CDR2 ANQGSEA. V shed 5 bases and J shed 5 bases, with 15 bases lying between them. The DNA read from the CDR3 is TGCAGCGTTTACATCGAATCAGGATATGGC. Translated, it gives CSVYIESGYG. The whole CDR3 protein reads CSVYIESGYGYTF.

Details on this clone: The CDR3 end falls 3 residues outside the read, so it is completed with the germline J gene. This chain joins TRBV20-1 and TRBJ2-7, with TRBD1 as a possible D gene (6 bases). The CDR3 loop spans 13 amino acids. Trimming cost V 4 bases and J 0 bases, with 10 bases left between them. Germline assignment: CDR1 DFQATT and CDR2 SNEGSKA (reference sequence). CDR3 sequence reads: CSATDRISYEQYF. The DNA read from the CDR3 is TGCAGTGCTACTGACAGGATCTCCTACGAG.

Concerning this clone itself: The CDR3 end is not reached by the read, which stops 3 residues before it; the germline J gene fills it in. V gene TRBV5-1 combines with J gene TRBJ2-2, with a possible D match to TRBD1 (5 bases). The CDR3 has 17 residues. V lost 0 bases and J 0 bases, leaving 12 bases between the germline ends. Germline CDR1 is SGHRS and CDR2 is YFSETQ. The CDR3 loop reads CASSLAAQATNTGELFF. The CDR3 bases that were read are TGCGCCAGCAGCTTGGCCGCACAGGCTACGAACACCGGGGAG.

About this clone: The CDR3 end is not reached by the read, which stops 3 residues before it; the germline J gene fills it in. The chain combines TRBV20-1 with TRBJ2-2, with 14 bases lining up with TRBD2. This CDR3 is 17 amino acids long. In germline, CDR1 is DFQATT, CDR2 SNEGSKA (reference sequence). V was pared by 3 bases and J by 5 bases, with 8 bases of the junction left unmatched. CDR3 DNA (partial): TGCAGTGCTAGGATGACTAGCGGGGGGGCCGGGACCGGGGAG. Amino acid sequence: CSARMTSGGAGTGE. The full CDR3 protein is CSARMTSGGAGTGELFF.

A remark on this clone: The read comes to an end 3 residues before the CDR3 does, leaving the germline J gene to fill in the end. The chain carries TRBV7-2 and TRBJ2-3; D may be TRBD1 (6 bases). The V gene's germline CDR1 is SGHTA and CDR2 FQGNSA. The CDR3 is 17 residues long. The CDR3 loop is CASRLASDRSSTDTQYF. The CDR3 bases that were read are TGTGCAAGTCGCTTAGCATCGGACAGATCTAGCACAGATACG.

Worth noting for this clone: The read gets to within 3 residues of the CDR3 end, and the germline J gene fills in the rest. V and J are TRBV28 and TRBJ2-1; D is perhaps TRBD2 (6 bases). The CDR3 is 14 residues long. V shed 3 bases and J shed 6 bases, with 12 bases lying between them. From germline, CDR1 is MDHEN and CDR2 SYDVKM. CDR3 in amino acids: CASSFVGGGNEQFF. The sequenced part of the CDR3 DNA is TGTGCCAGCAGTTTTGTGGGGGGAGGCAATGAG. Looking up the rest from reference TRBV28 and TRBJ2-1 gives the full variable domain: DVKVTQSSRYLVKRTGEKVFLECVQDMDHENMFWYRQDPGLGLRLIYFSYDVKMKEKGDIPEGYSVSREKKERFSLILESASTNQTSMYLCASSFVGGGNEQFFGPGTRLTVL.

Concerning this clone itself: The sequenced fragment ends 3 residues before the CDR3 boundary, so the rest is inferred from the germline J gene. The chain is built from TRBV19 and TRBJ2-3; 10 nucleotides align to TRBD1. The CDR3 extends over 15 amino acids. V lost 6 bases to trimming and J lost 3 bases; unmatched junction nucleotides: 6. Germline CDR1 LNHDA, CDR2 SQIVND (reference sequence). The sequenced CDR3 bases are TGTGCCAGTAGAACCAGACAGGGGGCAACAGATACG. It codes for CASRTRQGATDT. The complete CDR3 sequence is CASRTRQGATDTQYF.

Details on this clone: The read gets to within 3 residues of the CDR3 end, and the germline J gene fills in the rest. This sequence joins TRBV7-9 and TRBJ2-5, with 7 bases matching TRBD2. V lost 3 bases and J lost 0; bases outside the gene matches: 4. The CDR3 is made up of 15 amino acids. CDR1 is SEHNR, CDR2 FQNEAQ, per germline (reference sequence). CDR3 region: CASSLSGGYQETQYF. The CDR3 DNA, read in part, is TGTGCCAGCAGCTTGTCCGGGGGGTACCAAGAGACC. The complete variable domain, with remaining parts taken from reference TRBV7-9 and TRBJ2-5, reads DTGVSQNPRHKITKRGQNVTFRCDPISEHNRLYWYRQTLGQGPEFLTYFQNEAQLEKSRLLSDRFSAERPKGSFSTLEIQRTEQGDSAMYLCASSLSGGYQETQYFGPGTRLLVL.

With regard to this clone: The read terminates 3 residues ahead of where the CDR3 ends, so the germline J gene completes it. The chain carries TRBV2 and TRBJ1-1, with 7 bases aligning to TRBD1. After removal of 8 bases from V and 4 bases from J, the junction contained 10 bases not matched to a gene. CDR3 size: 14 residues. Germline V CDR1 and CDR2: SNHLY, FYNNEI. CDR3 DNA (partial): TGTGCCAGCCGACAGGGACCGCAGGTCACTGAA. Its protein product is CASRQGPQVTE. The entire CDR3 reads CASRQGPQVTEAFF.

The sequenced CDR3 bases are TGTGCCAGCAGTTTAGAGGGTTCACCC. Translating gives CASSLEGSP. The entire CDR3 protein reads CASSLEGSPLHF. V gene TRBV27 combines with J gene TRBJ1-6; D is uncertain. The CDR3 extends 3 residues past the end of the read, so its final part is completed from the germline J gene. The germline V gene has CDR1 MNHEY and CDR2 SMNVEV (reference sequence). This CDR3 is 12 amino acids long. Trimming left V 2 bases short and J 9 bases short, with 5 bases between.

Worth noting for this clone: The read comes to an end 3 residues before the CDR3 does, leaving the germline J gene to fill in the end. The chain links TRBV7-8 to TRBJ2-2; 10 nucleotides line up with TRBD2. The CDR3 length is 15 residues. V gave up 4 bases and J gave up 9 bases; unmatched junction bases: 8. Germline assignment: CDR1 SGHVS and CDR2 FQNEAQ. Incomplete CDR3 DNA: TGTGCCAGCAGCTCTCTAGCGGGGGATTTCCGGGAG. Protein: CASSSLAGDFRE. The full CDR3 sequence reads CASSSLAGDFRELFF.

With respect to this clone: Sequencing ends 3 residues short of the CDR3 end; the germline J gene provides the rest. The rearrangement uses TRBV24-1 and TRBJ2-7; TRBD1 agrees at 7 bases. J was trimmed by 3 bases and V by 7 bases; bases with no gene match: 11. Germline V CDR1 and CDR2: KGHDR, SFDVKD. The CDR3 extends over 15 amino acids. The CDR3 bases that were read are TGTGCCACCAGACAACCCGGGACAGATGACTACGAG. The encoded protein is CATRQPGTDDYE. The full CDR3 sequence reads CATRQPGTDDYEQYF.

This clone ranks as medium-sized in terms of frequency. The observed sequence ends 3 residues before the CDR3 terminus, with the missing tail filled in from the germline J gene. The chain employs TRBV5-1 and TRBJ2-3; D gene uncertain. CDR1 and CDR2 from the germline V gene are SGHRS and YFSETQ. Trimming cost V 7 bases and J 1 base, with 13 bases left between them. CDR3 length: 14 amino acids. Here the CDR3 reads CASAVSKGTDTQYF. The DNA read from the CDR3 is TGCGCCAGCGCCGTCTCGAAGGGCACAGATACG.

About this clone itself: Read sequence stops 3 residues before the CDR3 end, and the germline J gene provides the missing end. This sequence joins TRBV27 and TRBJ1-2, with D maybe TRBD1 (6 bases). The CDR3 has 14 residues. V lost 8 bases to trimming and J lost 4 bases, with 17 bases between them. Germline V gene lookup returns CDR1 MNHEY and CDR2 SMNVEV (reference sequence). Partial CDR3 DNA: TGTGCCAGCCGCACGCTTCAGGGGCTCTATGGC. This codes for CASRTLQGLYG. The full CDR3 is CASRTLQGLYGYTF.

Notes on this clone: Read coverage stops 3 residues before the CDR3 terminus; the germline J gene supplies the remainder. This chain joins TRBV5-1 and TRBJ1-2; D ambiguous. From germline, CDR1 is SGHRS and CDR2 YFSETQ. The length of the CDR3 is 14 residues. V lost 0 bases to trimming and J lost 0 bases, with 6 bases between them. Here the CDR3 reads CASSLGSSNYGYTF. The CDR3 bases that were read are TGCGCCAGCAGCTTGGGCAGTTCTAACTATGGC.

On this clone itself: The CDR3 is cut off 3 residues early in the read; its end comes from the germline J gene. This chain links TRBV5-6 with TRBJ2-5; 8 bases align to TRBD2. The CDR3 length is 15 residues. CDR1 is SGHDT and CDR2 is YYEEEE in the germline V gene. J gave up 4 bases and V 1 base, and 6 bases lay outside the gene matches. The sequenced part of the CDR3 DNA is TGTGCCAGCAGCTTGCCCCCGGGACTAGGAGAGACC. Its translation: CASSLPPGLGET. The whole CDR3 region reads CASSLPPGLGETQYF.

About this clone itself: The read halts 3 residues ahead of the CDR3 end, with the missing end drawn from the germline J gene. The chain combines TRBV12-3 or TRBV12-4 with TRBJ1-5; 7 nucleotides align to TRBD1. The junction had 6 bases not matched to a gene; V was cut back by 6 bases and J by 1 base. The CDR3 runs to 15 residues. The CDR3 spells CASRRQGGSNQPQHF. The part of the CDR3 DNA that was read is TGTGCCAGCAGGCGACAGGGAGGCAGCAATCAGCCC.

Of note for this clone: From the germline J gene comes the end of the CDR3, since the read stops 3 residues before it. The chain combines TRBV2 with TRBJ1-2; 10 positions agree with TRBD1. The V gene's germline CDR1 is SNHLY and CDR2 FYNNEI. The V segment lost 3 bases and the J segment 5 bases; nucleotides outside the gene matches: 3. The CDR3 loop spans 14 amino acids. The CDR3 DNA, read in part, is TGTGCCAGCAGTGAGAGGGACAGGGGTTATGGC. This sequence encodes CASSERDRGYG. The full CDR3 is CASSERDRGYGYTF.